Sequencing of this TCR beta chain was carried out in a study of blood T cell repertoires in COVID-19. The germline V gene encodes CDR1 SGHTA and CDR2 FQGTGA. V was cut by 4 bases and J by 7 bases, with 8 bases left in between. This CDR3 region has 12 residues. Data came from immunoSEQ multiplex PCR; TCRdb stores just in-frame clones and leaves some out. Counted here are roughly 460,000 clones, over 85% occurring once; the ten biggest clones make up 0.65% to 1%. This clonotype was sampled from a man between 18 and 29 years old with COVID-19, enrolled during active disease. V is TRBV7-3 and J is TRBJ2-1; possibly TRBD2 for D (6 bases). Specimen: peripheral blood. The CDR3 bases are TGTGCCAGCAGCTATGGGAGGAATGAGCAGTTCTTC. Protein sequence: CASSYGRNEQFF. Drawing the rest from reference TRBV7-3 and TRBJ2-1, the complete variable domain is GAGVSQTPSNKVTEKGKYVELRCDPISGHTALYWYRQSLGQGPEFLIYFQGTGAADDSGLPNDRFFAVRPEGSVSTLKIQRTERGDSAVYLCASSYGRNEQFFGPGTRLTVL.